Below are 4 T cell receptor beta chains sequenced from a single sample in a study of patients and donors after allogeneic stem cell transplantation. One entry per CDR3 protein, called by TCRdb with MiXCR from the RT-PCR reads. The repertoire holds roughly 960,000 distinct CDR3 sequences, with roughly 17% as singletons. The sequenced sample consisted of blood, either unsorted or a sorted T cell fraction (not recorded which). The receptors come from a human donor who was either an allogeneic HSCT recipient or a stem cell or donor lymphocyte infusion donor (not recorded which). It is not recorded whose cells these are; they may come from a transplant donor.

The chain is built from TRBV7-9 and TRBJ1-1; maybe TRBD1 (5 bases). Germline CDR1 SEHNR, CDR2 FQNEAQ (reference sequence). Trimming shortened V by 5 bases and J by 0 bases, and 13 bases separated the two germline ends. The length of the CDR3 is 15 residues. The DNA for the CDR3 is TGTGCCAGCAGCCCGAGGACAATCATGAACACTGAAGCTTTCTTT. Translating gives CASSPRTIMNTEAFF.

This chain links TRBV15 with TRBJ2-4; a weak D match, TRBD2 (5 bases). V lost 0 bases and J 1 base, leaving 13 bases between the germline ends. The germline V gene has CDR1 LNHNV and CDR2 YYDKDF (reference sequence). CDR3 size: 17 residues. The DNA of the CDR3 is TGTGCCACCAGCAGAGACACCAACGAGGGCGCCAAAAACATTCAGTACTTC. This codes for CATSRDTNEGAKNIQYF.

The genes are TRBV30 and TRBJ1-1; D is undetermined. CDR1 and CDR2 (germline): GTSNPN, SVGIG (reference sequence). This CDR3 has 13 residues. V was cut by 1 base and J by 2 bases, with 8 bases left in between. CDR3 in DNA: TGTGCCTGGAGTGCTACGTACAACACTGAAGCTTTCTTT. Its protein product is CAWSATYNTEAFF.

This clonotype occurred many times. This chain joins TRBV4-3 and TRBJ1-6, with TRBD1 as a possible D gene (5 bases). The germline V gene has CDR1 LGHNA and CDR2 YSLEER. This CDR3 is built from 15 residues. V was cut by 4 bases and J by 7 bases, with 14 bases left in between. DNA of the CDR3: TGCGCCAGCAGCCCCCGGGCAGGGATCAATTCACCCCTCCACTTT. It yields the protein CASSPRAGINSPLHF.